These T cell receptor beta chains were read from a single sample in a study of shared clonotypes between healthy human individuals. Here immunoSEQ multiplex PCR was the method, and the copy in TCRdb shows in-frame clones only, minus some. The data show about 2,500,000 clones, with approximately 92% seen just once and over 0.12% held by the top ten. The specimen sequenced was naive CD4+ T cells sorted from blood. The receptors come from a man younger than 30 in good health. CDR3s include the opening cysteine and the closing phenylalanine or tryptophan. Fields, in order: J gene, D gene, V gene, clone size, CDR3 DNA, CDR3 protein. The D gene is left open where the match is weak. The size entry is marked missing in some rows and otherwise reads once, few, many or a size class.

j_gene: TRBJ2-1; d_gene: TRBD2; v_gene: TRBV6-1; abundance: -; CDR3nt: TGTGCCAGCAGTGAACATGAACTAGCGGTGGGTGAGCAGTTCTTC; CDR3aa: CASSEHELAVGEQFF
j_gene: TRBJ1-2; d_gene: -; v_gene: TRBV2; abundance: -; CDR3nt: TGTGCCAGCAGTGACCCAAGGAACTATGGCTACACCTTC; CDR3aa: CASSDPRNYGYTF
j_gene: TRBJ2-1; d_gene: TRBD2; v_gene: TRBV10-1; abundance: -; CDR3nt: TGCGCCAGCAGTGCAAGTCTAGCGGGGAATGAGCAGTTCTTC; CDR3aa: CASSASLAGNEQFF
j_gene: TRBJ1-2; d_gene: -; v_gene: TRBV19; abundance: -; CDR3nt: TGTGCCAGCGCTCGGCAGGTGACAGCAGTTAGCTATGGCTACACCTTC; CDR3aa: CASARQVTAVSYGYTF
j_gene: TRBJ1-4; d_gene: -; v_gene: TRBV5-1; abundance: once; CDR3nt: TGCGCCAGCAGCTTGGCCTCGGACGTGTATGAAAAACTGTTTTTT; CDR3aa: CASSLASDVYEKLFF
j_gene: TRBJ2-1; d_gene: -; v_gene: TRBV30; abundance: -; CDR3nt: TGTGCCTGGAGTAGAGGGAGTTCTTCAGAGCAGTTCTTC; CDR3aa: CAWSRGSSSEQFF
j_gene: TRBJ1-2; d_gene: -; v_gene: TRBV7-7; abundance: -; CDR3nt: TGTGCTAGCAGCTTATGCAGCTATGGCTACACCTTC; CDR3aa: CASSLCSYGYTF
j_gene: TRBJ1-2; d_gene: -; v_gene: TRBV7-6; abundance: -; CDR3nt: TGTGCCAGCAGCTTGGGGGGACACGCAGCTAACTATGGCTACACCTTC; CDR3aa: CASSLGGHAANYGYTF
j_gene: TRBJ1-2; d_gene: -; v_gene: TRBV4-3; abundance: -; CDR3nt: TGCGCCAGCAGCCAAGGAAGGGCGGACTATGGCTACACCTTC; CDR3aa: CASSQGRADYGYTF
j_gene: TRBJ2-7; d_gene: -; v_gene: TRBV5-4; abundance: -; CDR3nt: TGTGCCAGCAGCTTGTGGGAACTCGGCGAGCAGTACTTC; CDR3aa: CASSLWELGEQYF
j_gene: TRBJ2-1; d_gene: -; v_gene: TRBV5-5; abundance: once; CDR3nt: TGTGCCAGCAGCCTATTGGACACAACCGAGCAGTTCTTC; CDR3aa: CASSLLDTTEQFF
j_gene: TRBJ2-1; d_gene: TRBD2; v_gene: TRBV11-3; abundance: -; CDR3nt: TGTGCCAGCAGCTCCTTAGCGGGGCCCTACAATGAGCAGTTCTTC; CDR3aa: CASSSLAGPYNEQFF
j_gene: TRBJ2-3; d_gene: -; v_gene: TRBV10-3; abundance: -; CDR3nt: TGTGCCATCAGTGAATCAGGGACCTCAGATACGCAGTATTTT; CDR3aa: CAISESGTSDTQYF
j_gene: TRBJ2-1; d_gene: -; v_gene: TRBV18; abundance: -; CDR3nt: TGTGCCAGCTCACCACCCGGAAGAACGACGGAGGGTGAGCAGTTCTTC; CDR3aa: CASSPPGRTTEGEQFF
j_gene: TRBJ2-1; d_gene: TRBD2; v_gene: TRBV4-1; abundance: -; CDR3nt: TGCGCCAGCAGCCAAGATGCGGCGGGAGGGTATGGTGAGCAGTTCTTC; CDR3aa: CASSQDAAGGYGEQFF
j_gene: TRBJ1-2; d_gene: TRBD1; v_gene: TRBV6-5; abundance: -; CDR3nt: TGTGCCAGCAGTTCCGGACAGGTGGCCTATGGCTACACCTTC; CDR3aa: CASSSGQVAYGYTF
j_gene: TRBJ1-1; d_gene: -; v_gene: TRBV6-5; abundance: few; CDR3nt: TGTGCCAGCTTCACCAGGTTGGGGGCTTTCTTT; CDR3aa: CASFTRLGAFF
j_gene: TRBJ1-5; d_gene: TRBD1; v_gene: TRBV4-1; abundance: few; CDR3nt: TGCGCCAGCAGCCGGGGACAGGGGGGGTATCAGCCCCAGCATTTT; CDR3aa: CASSRGQGGYQPQHF
j_gene: TRBJ1-2; d_gene: TRBD1; v_gene: TRBV5-1; abundance: -; CDR3nt: TGCGCCAGCAGCTTGGGGACAGGGGTTAACTATGGCTACACCTTC; CDR3aa: CASSLGTGVNYGYTF
j_gene: TRBJ1-2; d_gene: TRBD1; v_gene: TRBV19; abundance: -; CDR3nt: TGTGCCAGTAGTATAAATACAGGGGAGGCGGCTGGCTACACCTTC; CDR3aa: CASSINTGEAAGYTF
j_gene: TRBJ2-1; d_gene: -; v_gene: TRBV2; abundance: -; CDR3nt: TGTGCCAGCAGCTCGCAGGGTTTTTACAATGAGCAGTTCTTC; CDR3aa: CASSSQGFYNEQFF
j_gene: TRBJ2-7; d_gene: -; v_gene: TRBV18; abundance: -; CDR3nt: TGTGCCAGCTCGCGGGCCTCTACCTACGAGCAGTACTTC; CDR3aa: CASSRASTYEQYF
j_gene: TRBJ1-2; d_gene: -; v_gene: TRBV6-6; abundance: -; CDR3nt: TGTGCCAGCAGTAGTTTCTATGGCTACACCTTC; CDR3aa: CASSSFYGYTF
j_gene: TRBJ2-1; d_gene: -; v_gene: TRBV5-1; abundance: -; CDR3nt: TGCGCCAGTAGCGAGGACATCGAATTTCGTTACAATGAGCAGTTCTTC; CDR3aa: CASSEDIEFRYNEQFF
j_gene: TRBJ2-7; d_gene: -; v_gene: TRBV27; abundance: -; CDR3nt: TGTGCCAGCAGTAGAGGGGTGGGCTACGAGCAGTACTTC; CDR3aa: CASSRGVGYEQYF
j_gene: TRBJ1-4; d_gene: TRBD1; v_gene: TRBV5-1; abundance: -; CDR3nt: TGCGCCAGCAGGCAGACAGGGAGGAGTAGCGAACTGTTTTTT; CDR3aa: CASRQTGRSSELFF
j_gene: TRBJ2-1; d_gene: TRBD2; v_gene: TRBV6-1; abundance: -; CDR3nt: TGTGCCAGCAGTGTGGCGGGGGGAAACAATGAGCAGTTCTTC; CDR3aa: CASSVAGGNNEQFF
j_gene: TRBJ2-5; d_gene: -; v_gene: TRBV30; abundance: -; CDR3nt: TGTGCCTGGAGTAAAGGGCAGGGGACGGAGACCCAGTACTTC; CDR3aa: CAWSKGQGTETQYF
j_gene: TRBJ1-1; d_gene: -; v_gene: TRBV6-6; abundance: once; CDR3nt: TGTGCCAGCAGTTACCTGGCGGACAACACTGAAGCTTTCTTT; CDR3aa: CASSYLADNTEAFF
j_gene: TRBJ1-3; d_gene: -; v_gene: TRBV30; abundance: -; CDR3nt: TGTGCCTGGAAACATACTGGGTCTTCAGCGGACACCATATATTTT; CDR3aa: CAWKHTGSSADTIYF
j_gene: TRBJ2-2; d_gene: TRBD2; v_gene: TRBV5-1; abundance: -; CDR3nt: TGCGCCAGCAGCTTGGGACTAGCGGGAGTTCCCGGGGAGCTGTTTTTT; CDR3aa: CASSLGLAGVPGELFF
j_gene: TRBJ1-2; d_gene: -; v_gene: TRBV30; abundance: -; CDR3nt: TGTGCCTGGACTCCGGACGGGACCTATGGCTACACCTTC; CDR3aa: CAWTPDGTYGYTF
j_gene: TRBJ1-1; d_gene: -; v_gene: TRBV7-8; abundance: -; CDR3nt: TGTGCCAGCAGCTTAGCGAGGCTTGAGGCGAACACTGAAGCTTTCTTT; CDR3aa: CASSLARLEANTEAFF
j_gene: TRBJ1-4; d_gene: TRBD1; v_gene: TRBV6-6; abundance: -; CDR3nt: TGTGCCAGCAGCCTTGGACAGGCAACTAATGAAAAACTGTTTTTT; CDR3aa: CASSLGQATNEKLFF
j_gene: TRBJ1-4; d_gene: -; v_gene: TRBV7-9; abundance: -; CDR3nt: TGTGCCAGCAGCTTCACCGAAGGCAGTGAAAAACTGTTTTTT; CDR3aa: CASSFTEGSEKLFF
j_gene: TRBJ1-3; d_gene: -; v_gene: TRBV19; abundance: -; CDR3nt: TGTGCCAGTAGCGTTGTGGGAAACACCATATATTTT; CDR3aa: CASSVVGNTIYF
j_gene: TRBJ2-3; d_gene: -; v_gene: TRBV19; abundance: -; CDR3nt: TGTGCCAGTAGTATAGCAGGGACACAGTATTTT; CDR3aa: CASSIAGTQYF
j_gene: TRBJ2-7; d_gene: TRBD2; v_gene: TRBV5-1; abundance: once; CDR3nt: TGCGCCAGCAGCTTGTCGGGACTAGTCGGCGAGCAGTACTTC; CDR3aa: CASSLSGLVGEQYF
j_gene: TRBJ1-2; d_gene: -; v_gene: TRBV2; abundance: -; CDR3nt: TGTGCCAGCAACGGACAGCGGCCCTATGGCTACACCTTC; CDR3aa: CASNGQRPYGYTF
j_gene: TRBJ2-7; d_gene: -; v_gene: TRBV10-1; abundance: -; CDR3nt: TGCGCCAGCAGTGAGGGACTTCCCGGGGCGCAGTACTTC; CDR3aa: CASSEGLPGAQYF
j_gene: TRBJ2-7; d_gene: -; v_gene: TRBV5-1; abundance: -; CDR3nt: TGCGCCAGCAGCCACCACTACGCCAGCTACGAGCAGTACTTC; CDR3aa: CASSHHYASYEQYF
j_gene: TRBJ1-2; d_gene: -; v_gene: TRBV27; abundance: -; CDR3nt: TGTGCCAGCAGTTTAGTCCAGGGTAGGGGCTACACCTTC; CDR3aa: CASSLVQGRGYTF
j_gene: TRBJ2-7; d_gene: TRBD2; v_gene: TRBV19; abundance: -; CDR3nt: TGTGCCAGTAGTATAGCTAGCGGGAGCGCCCGGCAGTACTTC; CDR3aa: CASSIASGSARQYF
j_gene: TRBJ2-2; d_gene: -; v_gene: TRBV5-1; abundance: -; CDR3nt: TGCGCCAGCGACTTAGGAGGACTTCTGAACACCGGGGAGCTGTTTTTT; CDR3aa: CASDLGGLLNTGELFF
j_gene: TRBJ1-3; d_gene: TRBD1; v_gene: TRBV19; abundance: -; CDR3nt: TGTGCCAGTAGTATAGCGTCGCAGGGGGCAGGAAACACCATATATTTT; CDR3aa: CASSIASQGAGNTIYF
j_gene: TRBJ2-1; d_gene: TRBD2; v_gene: TRBV4-1; abundance: -; CDR3nt: TGCGCCAGCAGCCAAGATGGCGGCAGCGGGAGGGCCTCGGATGAGCAGTTCTTC; CDR3aa: CASSQDGGSGRASDEQFF
j_gene: TRBJ2-5; d_gene: -; v_gene: TRBV18; abundance: -; CDR3nt: TGTGCCAGCTCACCAAGACAGGAAGAGACCCAGTACTTC; CDR3aa: CASSPRQEETQYF
j_gene: TRBJ2-7; d_gene: TRBD1; v_gene: TRBV28; abundance: -; CDR3nt: TGTGCCAGCAGTCCTCCGGACAGGTCCGCCGAGCAGTACTTC; CDR3aa: CASSPPDRSAEQYF
j_gene: TRBJ2-2; d_gene: TRBD1; v_gene: TRBV7-9; abundance: -; CDR3nt: TGTGCCAGCAGCTGGTCCGGGACAGTTAACCTGAACACCGGGGAGCTGTTTTTT; CDR3aa: CASSWSGTVNLNTGELFF
j_gene: TRBJ1-4; d_gene: -; v_gene: TRBV28; abundance: -; CDR3nt: TGTGCCAGCAGTTTAACCCCGCCAGGGGATGAAAAACTGTTTTTT; CDR3aa: CASSLTPPGDEKLFF
j_gene: TRBJ2-3; d_gene: -; v_gene: TRBV11-3; abundance: -; CDR3nt: TGTGCCAGCAGCTTCGGTCTAGCAGCTAGCACAGATACGCAGTATTTT; CDR3aa: CASSFGLAASTDTQYF
j_gene: TRBJ1-2; d_gene: TRBD1; v_gene: TRBV28; abundance: few; CDR3nt: TGTGCCAGCAGTTTACAGCCGGGACAGGCGTATTACGGCTACACCTTC; CDR3aa: CASSLQPGQAYYGYTF
j_gene: TRBJ2-7; d_gene: -; v_gene: TRBV2; abundance: -; CDR3nt: TGTGCCAGTCAGGAGGATCAGGGGGAGGAGTACTTC; CDR3aa: CASQEDQGEEYF